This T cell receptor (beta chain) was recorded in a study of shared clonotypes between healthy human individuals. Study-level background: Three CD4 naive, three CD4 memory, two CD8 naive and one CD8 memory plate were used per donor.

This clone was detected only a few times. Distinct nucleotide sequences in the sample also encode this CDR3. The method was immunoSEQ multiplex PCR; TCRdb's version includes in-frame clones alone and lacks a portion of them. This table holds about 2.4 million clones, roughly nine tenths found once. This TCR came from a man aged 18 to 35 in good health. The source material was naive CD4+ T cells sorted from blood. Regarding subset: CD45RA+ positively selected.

CDR3 nucleotide sequence: TGTGCCAGCAGCCCACAGGAGACCCAGTACTTC. Protein: CASSPQETQYF. The rearrangement uses TRBV7-2 and TRBJ2-5; D is unresolved. The germline CDR1 and CDR2 sequences are SGHTA and FQGNSA. CDR3 length: 11 residues. V dropped 5 bases and J dropped 5 bases, with 6 bases sitting between them.